Listed here are 23 T cell receptor beta chains from one sample, sequenced in a study of cytomegalovirus exposure and HLA in healthy donors. PCR used 60 Vbeta primers and 13 Jbeta primers. Some clones are missing from TCRdb's copy, which holds only in-frame ones; the method was immunoSEQ multiplex PCR. The data contain around 150,000 clones, roughly four fifths of them seen just once; the ten biggest clones take up 1.2% to 1.5%. Sequenced material: PBMCs. All receptors derive from a young man in good health and CMV-seronegative.

The V gene is TRBV19, the J gene TRBJ2-1; no firm D call. Trimming removed 5 bases from V and 0 bases from J, with 5 bases in between. CDR1 is LNHDA and CDR2 is SQIVND in the germline V gene (reference sequence). This CDR3 contains 13 residues. The CDR3, as DNA: TGTGCCAGTAGTCCCTACTCCTACAATGAGCAGTTCTTC. This encodes CASSPYSYNEQFF.

This sequence joins TRBV9 and TRBJ2-7; TRBD2 matches at 10 bases. CDR1 SGDLS and CDR2 YYNGEE come from the germline V gene. The CDR3 runs 14 residues. After removal of 0 bases from V and 9 bases from J, the junction contained 6 bases not matched to a gene. CDR3 residues: CASSVALAGAVQYF. CDR3 DNA: TGTGCCAGCAGCGTAGCCCTAGCGGGAGCGGTGCAGTACTTC. The whole variable domain, filled in from reference TRBV9 and TRBJ2-7, reads DSGVTQTPKHLITATGQRVTLRCSPRSGDLSVYWYQQSLDQGLQFLIQYYNGEERAKGNILERFSAQQFPDLHSELNLSSLELGDSALYFCASSVALAGAVQYFGPGTRLTVT.

The rearrangement joins TRBV5-4 to TRBJ2-1; 7 positions agree with TRBD2. The CDR3 length is 16 residues. Germline V CDR1 and CDR2: SGHNT, YYREEE (reference sequence). The ends lost 3 bases at V and 2 bases at J; junction bases unmatched: 8. CDR3 region: CASSSTSSPAYNEQFF. CDR3 nucleotides: TGTGCCAGCAGCTCGACTAGCTCCCCCGCCTACAATGAGCAGTTCTTC.

The chain recombines TRBV4-3 with TRBJ2-6; D call uncertain. Trimming left V 4 bases short and J 1 base short, with 8 bases between. Per germline, CDR1 LGHNA and CDR2 YSLEER. CDR3 length: 15 amino acids. CDR3 in amino acids: CASSPRLSGANVLTF. The CDR3 bases are TGCGCCAGCAGCCCCAGGCTTTCTGGGGCCAACGTCCTGACTTTC.

The V call is TRBV23-1, the J call TRBJ2-7, with 9 bases fitting TRBD1. TRBV23-1 is placed among ORFs of uncertain function. The V segment lost 0 bases and the J segment 3 bases; nucleotides outside the gene matches: 9. The CDR3 has 17 residues. CDR3: CASSQSRRQGGFYEQYF. The CDR3 DNA reads TGCGCCAGCAGTCAATCGAGGAGACAGGGGGGTTTCTACGAGCAGTACTTC.

This clone was counted once. J is TRBJ2-1 and V is TRBV13, with 9 bases matching TRBD2. V shed 4 bases and J 7 bases; nucleotides not matched to a gene: 8. This CDR3 has 15 amino acids. Germline CDR1 is PRHDT and CDR2 is FYEKMQ (reference sequence). The CDR3 sequence is CASSSGAGGRNEQFF. The CDR3 nucleotides are TGTGCCAGCAGCTCCGGAGCGGGAGGCAGGAATGAGCAGTTCTTC.

This clone was counted a few times. This rearrangement joins TRBV18 to TRBJ2-2; TRBD1 aligns across 9 bases. The germline V gene encodes CDR1 KGHSH and CDR2 LQKENI. The CDR3 totals 18 residues. J lost 3 bases, V lost 1 base, and 9 bases had no gene match. The CDR3 DNA reads as TGTGCCAGCTCACCACGGACAGGGGCAGGCCAGTACACCGGGGAGCTGTTTTTT. It specifies CASSPRTGAGQYTGELFF.

The chain is built from TRBV30 and TRBJ2-2; TRBD2 is a possible D gene (5 bases). Germline lookup yields CDR1 GTSNPN and CDR2 SVGIG (reference sequence). V was clipped by 7 bases and J by 4 bases, with 13 bases between them. There are 13 residues in the CDR3. CDR3 sequence: CAFTGGRTGELFF. Here the CDR3 DNA reads TGTGCCTTCACCGGCGGGCGCACCGGGGAGCTGTTTTTT. The entire variable domain, with the rest obtained from reference TRBV30 and TRBJ2-2, is as follows: SQTIHQWPATLVQPVGSPLSLECTVEGTSNPNLYWYRQAAGRGLQLLFYSVGIGQISSEVPQNLSASRPQDRQFILSSKKLLLSDSGFYLCAFTGGRTGELFFGEGSRLTVL.

V and J are TRBV19 and TRBJ1-2, with 7 bases aligning to TRBD1. This CDR3 has 16 amino acids. The trim removed 9 bases at V and 3 bases at J, leaving 16 bases unmatched. Germline V gene lookup returns CDR1 LNHDA and CDR2 SQIVND (reference sequence). CDR3 nucleotide sequence: TGTGCCAGCGGGATCATTGACAGGGCCAGACACTATGGCTACACCTTC. Protein product: CASGIIDRARHYGYTF.

V is TRBV27 and J is TRBJ2-3, with TRBD1 matching over 10 bases. The CDR3 runs 13 residues. Germline lookup yields CDR1 MNHEY and CDR2 SMNVEV (reference sequence). V was clipped by 6 bases and J by 14 bases; unmatched bases: 11. In DNA form, the CDR3 reads TGTGCCAGCAGCCAATTCCACCGGGACAGGGGGTATTTT. It yields the protein CASSQFHRDRGYF.

This sequence joins TRBV9 and TRBJ2-1; D uncertain. Trimming removed 0 bases from V and 7 bases from J, with 8 bases in between. The germline CDR1 and CDR2 sequences are SGDLS and YYNGEE. The CDR3 runs to 13 residues. Here the CDR3 DNA reads TGTGCCAGCAGCGTAGCGTCAGTGAATGAGCAGTTCTTC. Translation gives CASSVASVNEQFF.

This chain connects TRBV2 to TRBJ2-1; 8 bases map to TRBD2. The V gene's germline CDR1 is SNHLY and CDR2 FYNNEI. The CDR3 has 15 amino acids. Losses at the gene ends were 3 bases for V and 6 bases for J; bases not matched to a gene: 7. DNA for the CDR3: TGTGCCAGCAGTGACGGGGGACTAGGATCCAATGAGCAGTTCTTC. It specifies CASSDGGLGSNEQFF.

The CDR3 here is CASSLGQGLPDEQFF. The DNA of the CDR3 is TGCGCCAGCAGCTTGGGTCAGGGCCTCCCGGATGAGCAGTTCTTC. The chain links TRBV5-1 to TRBJ2-1, with a weak D call TRBD1 (5 bases). V lost 0 bases, J lost 8 bases, and 15 bases lay in between. This CDR3 has 15 residues. The germline gives CDR1 SGHRS, CDR2 YFSETQ.

The V gene is TRBV4-1, the J gene TRBJ2-5; the match to TRBD2 covers 9 bases. Trimming removed 5 bases from V and 0 bases from J; junction bases left unmatched: 7. The CDR3 contains 16 residues. Germline CDR1 reads MGHRA; CDR2 reads YSYEKL. The CDR3 loop reads CASSTRLAAYQETQYF. CDR3 DNA: TGCGCCAGCAGCACCAGACTAGCGGCGTACCAAGAGACCCAGTACTTC.

V usage is TRBV5-1 and J usage is TRBJ2-7; 9 positions match TRBD2. V lost 2 bases, J lost 2 bases, and 5 bases stayed unmatched. In germline, CDR1 is SGHRS, CDR2 YFSETQ. This CDR3 spans 15 amino acids. CDR3 bases: TGCGCCAGCAGCTTTACTAGCGGGCCCACCTACGAGCAGTACTTC. Translating gives CASSFTSGPTYEQYF.

This clone was picked up a small number of times. The J gene is TRBJ2-7, the V gene TRBV19; 9 bases map to TRBD1. CDR1 and CDR2 from the germline V gene are LNHDA and SQIVND (reference sequence). V shed 5 bases and J 6 bases; nucleotides not matched to a gene: 8. The CDR3 covers 14 residues. CDR3 in DNA: TGTGCCAGTAGTTTCCTAGGACAGGGGAGCGAGCAGTACTTC. Its translation: CASSFLGQGSEQYF.

J is TRBJ1-3 and V is TRBV5-5; TRBD1 might be the D (6 bases). The germline V gene encodes CDR1 SGHKS and CDR2 YYEKEE (reference sequence). V lost 2 bases, J lost 0 bases, and 15 bases lay in between. This CDR3 region has 17 residues. CDR3 coding DNA: TGTGCCAGCAGCTTTAACTGGGACACGCGCTCTGGAAACACCATATATTTT. Protein sequence: CASSFNWDTRSGNTIYF.

The chain recombines TRBV4-1 with TRBJ1-4; D is ambiguous. V was trimmed by 2 bases and J by 0 bases, leaving 7 bases between them. This CDR3 spans 15 amino acids. The germline CDR1 and CDR2 sequences are MGHRA and YSYEKL. CDR3 bases: TGCGCCAGCAGCCAATTCATAGCAACTAATGAAAAACTGTTTTTT. Amino acid sequence: CASSQFIATNEKLFF.

V gene TRBV7-2 combines with J gene TRBJ2-7; TRBD2 might be the D (6 bases). Looked up from germline, CDR1 is SGHTA and CDR2 is FQGNSA. CDR3 length: 14 amino acids. Trimming took off 3 bases at V and 2 bases at J, with 11 bases between the two ends. CDR3 nucleotide sequence: TGTGCCAGCAGCTTCATTGGACTAACCTACGAGCAGTACTTC. It codes for CASSFIGLTYEQYF.

The chain uses TRBV4-3 and TRBJ1-4; D gene uncertain. V lost 0 bases, J lost 5 bases, and 19 bases lay in between. This CDR3 region has 18 residues. The germline V gene encodes CDR1 LGHNA and CDR2 YSLEER. CDR3 protein: CASSQEARLPVSNEKLFF. DNA for the CDR3: TGCGCCAGCAGCCAAGAAGCTCGCCTCCCGGTTTCCAATGAAAAACTGTTTTTT.

The V gene is TRBV4-1, the J gene TRBJ1-1; D not certain. The CDR3 is 17 amino acids. Deletions cut 5 bases from V and 2 bases from J, with 21 bases between. Looked up from germline, CDR1 is MGHRA and CDR2 is YSYEKL. The CDR3 sequence is CASSFADKKPSNTEAFF. CDR3 sequence (DNA): TGCGCCAGCAGCTTCGCCGATAAGAAGCCTTCAAACACTGAAGCTTTCTTT.

This rearrangement joins TRBV10-2 to TRBJ2-3; 11 bases map to TRBD2. CDR1 is WSHSY and CDR2 is SAAADI in the germline V gene. V was pared by 8 bases and J by 4 bases, with 5 bases of the junction left unmatched. The CDR3 spans 14 residues. The CDR3 loop is CASARLAGPDTQYF. The CDR3 DNA reads TGCGCCAGCGCCCGACTAGCGGGACCAGATACGCAGTATTTT.

The rearrangement uses TRBV5-1 and TRBJ2-1; 10 bases are shared with TRBD1. This CDR3 region has 15 residues. V trimming: 3 bases; J trimming: 5 bases; junction bases outside the gene matches: 5. CDR1 is SGHRS and CDR2 is YFSETQ in the germline V gene. The CDR3 coding sequence is TGCGCCAGCAGCTCCGGGACAGGGGTCGACAATGAGCAGTTCTTC. Protein product: CASSSGTGVDNEQFF.